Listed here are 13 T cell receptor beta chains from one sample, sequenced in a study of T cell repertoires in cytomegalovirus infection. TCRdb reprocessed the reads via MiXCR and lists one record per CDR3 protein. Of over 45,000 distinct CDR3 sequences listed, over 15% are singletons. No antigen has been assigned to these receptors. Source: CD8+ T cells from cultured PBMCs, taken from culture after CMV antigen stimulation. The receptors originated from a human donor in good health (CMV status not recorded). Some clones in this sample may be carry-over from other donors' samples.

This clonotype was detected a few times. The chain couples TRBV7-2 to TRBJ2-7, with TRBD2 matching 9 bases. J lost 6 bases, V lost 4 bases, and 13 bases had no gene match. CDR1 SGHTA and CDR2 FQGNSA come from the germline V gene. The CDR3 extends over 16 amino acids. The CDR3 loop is CASSSTGTSTLVEQYF. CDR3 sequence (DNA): TGTGCCAGCAGCTCTACCGGGACTAGCACTCTGGTCGAGCAGTACTTC. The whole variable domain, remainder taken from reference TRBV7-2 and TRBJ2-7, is GAGVSQSPSNKVTEKGKDVELRCDPISGHTALYWYRQSLGQGLEFLIYFQGNSAPDKSGLPSDRFSAERTGGSVSTLTIQRTQQEDSAVYLCASSSTGTSTLVEQYFGPGTRLTVT.

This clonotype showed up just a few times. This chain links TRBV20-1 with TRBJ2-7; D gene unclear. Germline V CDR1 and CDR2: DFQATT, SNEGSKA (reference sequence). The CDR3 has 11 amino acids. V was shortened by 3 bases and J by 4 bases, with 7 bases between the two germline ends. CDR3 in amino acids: CSARDGYEQYF. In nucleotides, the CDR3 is TGCAGTGCTAGGGACGGGTACGAGCAGTACTTC.

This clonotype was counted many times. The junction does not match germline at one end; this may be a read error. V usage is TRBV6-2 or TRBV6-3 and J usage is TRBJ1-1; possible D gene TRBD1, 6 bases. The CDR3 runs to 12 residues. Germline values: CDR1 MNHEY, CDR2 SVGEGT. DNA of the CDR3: TGTGCCACCAGTCGGACAGCGAATGAAGCTTTCTTT. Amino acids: CATSRTANEAFF.

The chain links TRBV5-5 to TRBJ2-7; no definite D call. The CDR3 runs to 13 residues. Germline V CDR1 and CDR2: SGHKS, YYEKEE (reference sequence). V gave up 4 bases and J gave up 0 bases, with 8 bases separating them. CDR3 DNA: TGTGCCAGCAGCGAGGAGAGCTCCTACGAGCAGTACTTC. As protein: CASSEESSYEQYF.

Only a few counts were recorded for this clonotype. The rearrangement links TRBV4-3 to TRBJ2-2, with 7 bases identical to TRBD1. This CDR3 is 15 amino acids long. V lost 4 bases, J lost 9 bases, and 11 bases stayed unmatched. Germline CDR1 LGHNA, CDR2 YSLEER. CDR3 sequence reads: CASSPGTAPRRELFF. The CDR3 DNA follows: TGCGCCAGCAGCCCAGGGACAGCCCCGCGCCGGGAGCTGTTTTTT.

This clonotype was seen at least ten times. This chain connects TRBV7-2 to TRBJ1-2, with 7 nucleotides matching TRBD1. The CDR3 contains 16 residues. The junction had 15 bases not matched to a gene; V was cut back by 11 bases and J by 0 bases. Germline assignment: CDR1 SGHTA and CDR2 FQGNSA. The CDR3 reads CAGRNPGQISNYGYTF. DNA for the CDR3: TGTGCCGGCCGAAATCCGGGACAGATATCTAACTATGGCTACACCTTC.

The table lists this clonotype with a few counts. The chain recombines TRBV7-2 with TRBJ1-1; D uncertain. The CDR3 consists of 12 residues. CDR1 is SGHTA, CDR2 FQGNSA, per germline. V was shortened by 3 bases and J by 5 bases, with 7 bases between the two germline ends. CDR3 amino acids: CASSFVGTEAFF. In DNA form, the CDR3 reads TGTGCCAGCAGCTTCGTGGGGACTGAAGCTTTCTTT.

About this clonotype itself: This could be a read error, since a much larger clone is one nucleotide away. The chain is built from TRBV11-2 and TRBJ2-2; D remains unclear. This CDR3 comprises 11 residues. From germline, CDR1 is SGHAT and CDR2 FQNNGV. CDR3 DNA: TGTGCCAGCTGCTTCTCCGGGGAGCTGTTTTTT. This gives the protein CASCFSGELFF. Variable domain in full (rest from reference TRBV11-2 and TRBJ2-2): EAGVAQSPRYKIIEKRQSVAFWCNPISGHATLYWYQQILGQGPKLLIQFQNNGVVDDSQLPKDRFSAERLKGVDSTLKIQPAKLEDSAVYLCASCFSGELFFGEGSRLTVL.

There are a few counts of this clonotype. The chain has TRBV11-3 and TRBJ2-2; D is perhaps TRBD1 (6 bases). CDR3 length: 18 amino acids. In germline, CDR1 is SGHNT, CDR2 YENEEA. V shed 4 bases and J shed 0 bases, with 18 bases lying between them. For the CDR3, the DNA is TGTGCCAGCAGCTGCGCCGGGACAACACCTTCGAACACCGGGGAGCTGTTTTTT. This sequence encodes CASSCAGTTPSNTGELFF.

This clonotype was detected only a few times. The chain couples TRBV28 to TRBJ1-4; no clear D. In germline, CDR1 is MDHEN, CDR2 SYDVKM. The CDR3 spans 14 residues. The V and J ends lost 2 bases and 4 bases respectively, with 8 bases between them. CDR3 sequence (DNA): TGTGCCAGCAGTTTACACAGAGTTAATGAAAAACTGTTTTTT. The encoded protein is CASSLHRVNEKLFF. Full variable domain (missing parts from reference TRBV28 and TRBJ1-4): DVKVTQSSRYLVKRTGEKVFLECVQDMDHENMFWYRQDPGLGLRLIYFSYDVKMKEKGDIPEGYSVSREKKERFSLILESASTNQTSMYLCASSLHRVNEKLFFGSGTQLSVL.

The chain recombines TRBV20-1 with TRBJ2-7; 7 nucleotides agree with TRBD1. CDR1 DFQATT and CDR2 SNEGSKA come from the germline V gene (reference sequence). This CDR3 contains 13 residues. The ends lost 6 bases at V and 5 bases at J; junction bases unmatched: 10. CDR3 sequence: CSAREGARHEQYF. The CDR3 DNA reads TGCAGTGCACGAGAGGGGGCGAGGCACGAGCAGTACTTC.

Here the CDR3 DNA reads TGTGCCAGCAGCGCCAGACTAGCGTGGGACAATGAGCAGTTCTTC. Amino acid sequence: CASSARLAWDNEQFF. This chain joins TRBV7-2 and TRBJ2-1; 8 bases match TRBD2. Germline values: CDR1 SGHTA, CDR2 FQGNSA. CDR3 length: 15 amino acids. V shed 5 bases, J shed 5 bases, and the junction held 8 bases outside the gene matches. Supplemented by reference TRBV7-2 and TRBJ2-1, the full variable domain reads GAGVSQSPSNKVTEKGKDVELRCDPISGHTALYWYRQSLGQGLEFLIYFQGNSAPDKSGLPSDRFSAERTGGSVSTLTIQRTQQEDSAVYLCASSARLAWDNEQFFGPGTRLTVL.

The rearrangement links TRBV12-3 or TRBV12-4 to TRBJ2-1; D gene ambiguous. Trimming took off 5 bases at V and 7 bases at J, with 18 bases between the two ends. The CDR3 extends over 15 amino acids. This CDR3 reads CASSRPRGGKNEQFF. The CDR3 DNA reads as TGTGCCAGCAGTCGTCCTAGAGGCGGTAAAAATGAGCAGTTCTTC.